These T cell receptor beta chains were read from a single sample in a study of blood T cell repertoires in COVID-19. Profiling relied on immunoSEQ multiplex PCR, and the TCRdb table lists in-frame clones only, not all of them. Of about 200,000 clones listed, around 86% are singletons. Sequencing input: peripheral blood. The receptors were gathered from a man at least 80 years old with acute or convalescent COVID-19. The CDR3 runs from the conserved cysteine through the conserved F or W.

cdr3_aa v_call
CASRTKTVYGYTF TRBV6-5
CASSPRTAYEQYF TRBV18
CASSRSTGSTDTQYF TRBV18
CASSPKPGLAGADTQYF TRBV13
CASSQTGGGQPQHF TRBV14
CASSPGLAVSYEQYF TRBV9
CASSPGTGRGNTEAFF TRBV6-2/TRBV6-3
CASSPTWTQKNTEAFF TRBV7-9
CASSLLTGAQPQHF TRBV7-8
CASSMVRGAEAFF TRBV19
CASSLELAGYNEQFF TRBV5-1
CASSLGGAVDTIYF TRBV5-1
CASSFGQQSYGYTF TRBV5-1
CASSPFSTRDNEQFF TRBV14
CASLYRGHSYEQYF TRBV2
CASSLGRGSYEQYF TRBV7-2
CATQNTGNPQETQYF TRBV24-1
CASSLSTGYTTEAFF TRBV5-1
CASSLIGGVPTYNEQFF TRBV7-9
CASSIGASYEQYF TRBV19
CASSLQGWDTEAFF TRBV5-1
CASSRPSGTGTDTQYF TRBV7-9
CASSVGLAGNGETQYF TRBV9
CASSVGGVLNTEAFF TRBV9
CASSQPKHRGRGEQFF TRBV23-1